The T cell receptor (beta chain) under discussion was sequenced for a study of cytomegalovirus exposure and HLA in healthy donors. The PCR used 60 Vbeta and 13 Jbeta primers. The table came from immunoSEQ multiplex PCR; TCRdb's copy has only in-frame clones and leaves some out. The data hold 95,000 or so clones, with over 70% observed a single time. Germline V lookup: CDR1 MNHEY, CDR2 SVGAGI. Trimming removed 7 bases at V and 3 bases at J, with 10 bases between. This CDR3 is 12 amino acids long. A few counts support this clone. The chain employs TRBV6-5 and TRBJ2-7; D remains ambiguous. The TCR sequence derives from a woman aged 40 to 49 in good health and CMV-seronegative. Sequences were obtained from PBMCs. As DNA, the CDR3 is TGTGCCAGCATTGGAGCGAACTACGAGCAGTACTTC. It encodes CASIGANYEQYF.